This TCR beta chain was captured by sequencing in a study of T cells in Graves' hyperthyroidism and ophthalmopathy. Study as a whole: The blood sample was taken at first diagnosis, before treatment began.

Whole-study results and caveats: Among thyroid clonotypes expanded above 0.001, most also appeared in blood.

Amplification of TCR beta CDR3 regions was performed using RNA transcripts as template. The TCR CDR3 was amplified in a first-round RT-PCR using the HTBI primer set. From the multiplex PCR reads, TCRdb called clonotypes with MiXCR, one entry per CDR3 protein. Among roughly 570,000 distinct CDR3 sequences listed, 15% to 18% were seen once. Graves' hyperthyroidism was deemed stable given no ophthalmopathy progression within 18 months. This clonotype has at least ten counts. Antigen unknown. The CDR3 runs 12 residues. The V end lost 6 bases, the J end lost 4 bases, and 13 bases lay between the germline ends. Germline lookup yields CDR1 DFQATT and CDR2 SNEGSKA (reference sequence).

The source material was blood. V and J are TRBV20-1 and TRBJ2-7, with TRBD2 as a possible D gene (6 bases). The clonotype comes from a woman aged 25 to 39 with Graves' hyperthyroidism. The CDR3, as DNA: TGCAGTGCGCGGGACCCCCAATACGAGCAGTACTTC. Protein sequence: CSARDPQYEQYF.